This TCR beta chain was recorded in a study of blood T cell repertoires in COVID-19. At the level of the study: Researchers got acute and convalescent COVID-19 samples from the United States, Italy and Spain.

The protocol was immunoSEQ multiplex PCR, while the TCRdb copy is restricted to in-frame clones and leaves out a portion. The table lists 300,000 or so clones, approximately 86% of them singletons. The V and J ends lost 6 bases and 11 bases, in that order; junction bases with no gene match: 6. The CDR3 is 11 amino acids. CDR1 is MNHEY, CDR2 SVGAGI, per germline. The clonotype was recovered from a man in his 70s with acute or convalescent COVID-19. The source material was peripheral blood. The J gene is TRBJ2-5, the V gene TRBV6-5; 7 bases are a match to TRBD1. Here the CDR3 reads CASSGQVGQYF. DNA of the CDR3: TGTGCCAGCAGCGGACAGGTGGGGCAGTACTTC.